A selection of T cell receptor beta chains follows, all from one sample in a study of CD8+CD57+ T cells in acquired aplastic anemia. In TCRdb, the reads were re-called with MiXCR into one record per CDR3 protein. The table includes 150,000 to 200,000 distinct CDR3 sequences, roughly half detected once. Material for sequencing was sorted CD4+, CD8+, or CD8+CD57+ T cells (not recorded which) from PBMCs. The receptors shown here come from a human donor in good health. Each CDR3 is given with its conserved first and last residue. D genes are given only for firm matches. Clone size is given for some rows only: seen once, a few or many times, or a class if the clone is expanded.

abundance: many; v_gene: TRBV5-5; j_gene: TRBJ1-5; d_gene: .; CDR3aa: CASSTAGSSNQPQHF; CDR3nt: TGTGCCAGCAGCACCGCAGGTAGTAGCAATCAGCCCCAGCATTTT
abundance: many; v_gene: TRBV2; j_gene: TRBJ1-6; d_gene: .; CDR3aa: CASKGQDNSPLHF; CDR3nt: TGTGCCAGCAAGGGCCAGGATAATTCACCCCTCCACTTT
abundance: .; v_gene: TRBV29-1; j_gene: TRBJ1-1; d_gene: .; CDR3aa: CSVGRGSGTEAFF; CDR3nt: TGCAGCGTTGGACGCGGGTCAGGGACTGAAGCTTTCTTT
abundance: .; v_gene: TRBV19; j_gene: TRBJ2-5; d_gene: TRBD1; CDR3aa: CASSIGDRDETQYF; CDR3nt: TGTGCCAGTAGTATCGGGGACAGGGATGAGACCCAGTACTTC
abundance: once; v_gene: TRBV6-2/TRBV6-3; j_gene: TRBJ2-2; d_gene: .; CDR3aa: CASRDPGLTGELFF; CDR3nt: TGTGCCAGCAGGGACCCCGGACTTACCGGGGAGCTGTTTTTT
abundance: many; v_gene: TRBV19; j_gene: TRBJ2-7; d_gene: TRBD1; CDR3aa: CASQRTGGNYEQYF; CDR3nt: TGTGCCAGTCAAAGGACAGGGGGCAATTACGAGCAGTACTTC
abundance: .; v_gene: TRBV28; j_gene: TRBJ1-2; d_gene: .; CDR3aa: CASSSQPGRINYGYTF; CDR3nt: TGTGCCAGCAGTTCCCAACCGGGACGGATTAACTATGGCTACACCTTC
abundance: many; v_gene: TRBV4-2; j_gene: TRBJ2-1; d_gene: .; CDR3aa: CASSQDKSLLNNEQFF; CDR3nt: TGTGCCAGCAGCCAAGATAAGTCCCTGCTGAACAATGAGCAGTTCTTC
abundance: many; v_gene: TRBV6-5; j_gene: TRBJ2-3; d_gene: TRBD1; CDR3aa: CASSRTGTDTQYF; CDR3nt: TGTGCCAGCAGTCGGACAGGGACAGATACGCAGTATTTT
abundance: many; v_gene: TRBV6-2/TRBV6-3; j_gene: TRBJ2-5; d_gene: TRBD2; CDR3aa: CASRYQGLAGETQYF; CDR3nt: TGTGCCAGCAGGTACCAGGGACTAGCGGGAGAGACCCAGTACTTC
abundance: .; v_gene: TRBV11-1; j_gene: TRBJ2-5; d_gene: TRBD2; CDR3aa: CASSLASLGLAKETQYF; CDR3nt: TGTGCCAGCAGCTTAGCATCCCTGGGACTAGCGAAAGAGACCCAGTACTTC
abundance: .; v_gene: TRBV7-9; j_gene: TRBJ2-7; d_gene: TRBD1; CDR3aa: CASSTGTVNEQYF; CDR3nt: TGTGCCAGCAGCACCGGGACAGTCAACGAGCAGTACTTC
abundance: .; v_gene: TRBV10-1; j_gene: TRBJ2-2; d_gene: .; CDR3aa: CANSESVLGGELFF; CDR3nt: TGCGCCAACAGTGAGTCGGTCCTAGGCGGGGAGCTGTTTTTT
abundance: .; v_gene: TRBV7-9; j_gene: TRBJ1-6; d_gene: TRBD1; CDR3aa: CASSPGTGEDSPPHF; CDR3nt: TGTGCCAGCAGCCCCGGGACAGGGGAGGATTCACCCCCCCACTTT
abundance: .; v_gene: TRBV20-1; j_gene: TRBJ2-5; d_gene: .; CDR3aa: CSGRESGKETQYF; CDR3nt: TGCAGTGGCCGGGAGAGTGGAAAAGAGACCCAGTACTTC
abundance: many; v_gene: TRBV9; j_gene: TRBJ1-4; d_gene: TRBD1; CDR3aa: CASSVGGQGAREKLFF; CDR3nt: TGTGCCAGCAGCGTAGGGGGACAGGGGGCGAGAGAAAAACTGTTTTTT